This T cell receptor (beta chain) was sequenced for a study of molecular identifiers for immune sequencing clone quantification. Study-level results: Spiked Jurkat TCR RNA from one cell was reportedly detectable among over 800,000 naive cells.

To note about this clonotype: Antigen: not known.

Germline CDR1 is SEHNR and CDR2 is FQNEAQ (reference sequence). The ends lost 6 bases at V and 5 bases at J; junction bases unmatched: 7. The CDR3 is 14 residues long. TCRdb independently ran MiXCR on the PCR reads; one entry per CDR3 protein. Among some 580,000 distinct CDR3 sequences listed, less than 30% were seen once. The chain has TRBV7-9 and TRBJ2-7; TRBD2 aligns across 10 bases. Material: naive CD8+ T cells from blood, with Jurkat cell RNA spiked in. Subset specified: FACS-sorted CD8+CD4-CCR7+CD45RA+ naive T cells. This TCR was recovered from a human donor in good health. Some libraries in this study had Jurkat cell RNA spiked in. The CDR3 loop reads CASSPTSGADEQYF. The CDR3 DNA follows: TGTGCCAGCAGTCCAACTAGCGGGGCGGACGAGCAGTACTTC.